These 26 T cell receptor beta chains originate from one sample sequenced in a study of shared clonotypes between healthy human individuals. Clones were sequenced by immunoSEQ multiplex PCR, and TCRdb holds only the in-frame ones, with some missing. The sample lists about 2.2 million clones; roughly 91% were seen once. Naive CD8 cells, CD45RO-negative and positively selected for CCR7, excluded terminally differentiated effector memory CD45RA+ cells. The sample was naive CD8+ T cells from PBMCs. The receptor set was obtained from a young man in good health. Some clones in this sample may be carry-over from other donors' samples.

The chain is built from TRBV30 and TRBJ2-1; possible D gene TRBD1, 6 bases. This CDR3 spans 16 amino acids. The germline V and J ends were trimmed by 0 bases and 3 bases, with 15 bases remaining between them. Looked up from germline, CDR1 is GTSNPN and CDR2 is SVGIG (reference sequence). The CDR3 DNA reads TGTGCCTGGAGTGTATTCCCGGACAGACACTACAATGAGCAGTTCTTC. Its protein is CAWSVFPDRHYNEQFF.

The V call is TRBV4-3, the J call TRBJ2-2; 9 bases line up with TRBD2. V trimming: 0 bases; J trimming: 7 bases; junction bases outside the gene matches: 9. This CDR3 is built from 17 residues. In germline, CDR1 is LGHNA, CDR2 YSLEER. CDR3 sequence reads: CASSQDRLAGSVGELFF. DNA of the CDR3: TGCGCCAGCAGCCAAGACCGGCTAGCGGGAAGTGTCGGGGAGCTGTTTTTT.

In its sample, this clone was seen once. The rearrangement joins TRBV19 to TRBJ1-2; D not resolved. The V and J ends lost 2 bases and 0 bases respectively, with 7 bases between them. Germline CDR1 LNHDA, CDR2 SQIVND (reference sequence). There are 14 residues in the CDR3. In nucleotides, the CDR3 is TGTGCCAGTAGTATATACGGTACTAACTATGGCTACACCTTC. As protein: CASSIYGTNYGYTF.

In this sample, this clone turned up once. This rearrangement joins TRBV28 to TRBJ2-7, with 9 bases aligning to TRBD2. This CDR3 contains 14 residues. Germline-derived CDR1 and CDR2 are MDHEN and SYDVKM. Losses at the gene ends were 6 bases for V and 1 base for J; bases not matched to a gene: 4. In DNA, the CDR3 is TGTGCCAGCAGGAACAGCGGGGGGTCCTACGAGCAGTACTTC. Its protein product is CASRNSGGSYEQYF.

The chain uses TRBV7-3 and TRBJ2-7; 7 bases agree with TRBD1. This CDR3 comprises 13 residues. The V segment lost 3 bases and the J segment 2 bases; nucleotides outside the gene matches: 1. Germline V gene data show CDR1 as SGHTA and CDR2 as FQGTGA. CDR3 nucleotides: TGTGCCAGCAGCTTCGGACAGGCCTACGAGCAGTACTTC. Residues: CASSFGQAYEQYF.

J is TRBJ2-1 and V is TRBV7-9; D uncertain. This CDR3 comprises 12 residues. Trimming pared 8 bases from V and 7 bases from J, leaving 12 bases between. Germline values: CDR1 SEHNR, CDR2 FQNEAQ (reference sequence). The CDR3: CASRTALNEQFF. CDR3 in DNA: TGTGCCAGCCGGACGGCCTTGAATGAGCAGTTCTTC.

CDR3 in DNA: TGTGCCAGCAGCTCATCAGGGGGCACTGAAGCTTTCTTT. Its protein is CASSSSGGTEAFF. The chain carries TRBV5-8 and TRBJ1-1; TRBD1 agrees at 7 bases. Germline CDR1 SGHTS, CDR2 YDEGEE. CDR3 size: 13 residues. Germline trimming cut 3 bases from V and 4 bases from J; bases unmatched to any gene: 3.

The V and J genes are TRBV28 and TRBJ1-1, with a weak D call TRBD1 (5 bases). CDR3 length: 16 amino acids. Germline V gives CDR1 MDHEN, CDR2 SYDVKM. V lost 3 bases and J 2 bases, leaving 16 bases between the germline ends. The CDR3 bases are TGTGCCAGCAGTTTCCAGGGTGGTGGATTTAACACTGAAGCTTTCTTT. It encodes CASSFQGGGFNTEAFF.

The CDR3 reads CASSVSGTVMDTIYF. Here the CDR3 DNA reads TGTGCCAGCAGCGTATCCGGGACAGTAATGGACACCATATATTTT. The chain carries TRBV9 and TRBJ1-3, with 7 bases aligning to TRBD1. Per the germline V gene, CDR1 is SGDLS and CDR2 is YYNGEE. This CDR3 has 15 residues. Germline trimming cut 1 base from V and 8 bases from J; bases unmatched to any gene: 9.

The CDR3 region is CSGKGQSYNSPLHF. As DNA, the CDR3 is TGCAGCGGGAAGGGGCAGAGCTATAATTCACCCCTCCACTTT. The chain couples TRBV29-1 to TRBJ1-6; D might be TRBD1 (5 bases). CDR3 size: 14 residues. The germline V gene has CDR1 SQVTM and CDR2 ANQGSEA. V was shortened by 7 bases and J by 3 bases, with 13 bases between the two germline ends.

V gene TRBV5-6 combines with J gene TRBJ2-7; D gene unclear. Germline CDR1 SGHDT, CDR2 YYEEEE. This CDR3 has 12 residues. Trimming left V 4 bases short and J 4 bases short, with 9 bases between. CDR3 sequence reads: CASSVTSYEQYF. CDR3 nucleotides: TGTGCCAGCAGCGTGACATCTTACGAGCAGTACTTC.

The V call is TRBV2, the J call TRBJ1-2, with a possible D match to TRBD1 (6 bases). V dropped 3 bases and J dropped 5 bases, with 22 bases sitting between them. Germline V lookup: CDR1 SNHLY, CDR2 FYNNEI. The CDR3 is made up of 17 amino acids. The CDR3 coding sequence is TGTGCCAGCAGTGACGCTAACCCGAGCCGACAGGTTTATGGCTACACCTTC. Its protein is CASSDANPSRQVYGYTF.

This chain joins TRBV6-5 and TRBJ2-2, with D unclear. This CDR3 is 11 amino acids long. Trimming pared 5 bases from V and 5 bases from J, leaving 3 bases between. In germline, CDR1 is MNHEY, CDR2 SVGAGI. This CDR3 is CASSQTGELFF. For the CDR3, the DNA is TGTGCCAGCAGTCAGACCGGGGAGCTGTTTTTT.

The CDR3 sequence is CASSLGNLGYTF. The CDR3 DNA sequence: TGTGCCAGCAGCTTAGGAAATTTGGGCTACACCTTC. The chain has TRBV7-9 and TRBJ1-2; the D is unclear. CDR3 length: 12 residues. Germline V gene lookup returns CDR1 SEHNR and CDR2 FQNEAQ (reference sequence). Trimming took 1 base from V and 8 from J, leaving 8 bases between them.

The chain has TRBV28 and TRBJ1-5; TRBD1 is a possible D gene (6 bases). Per germline, CDR1 MDHEN and CDR2 SYDVKM. V lost 7 bases, J lost 2 bases, and 18 bases lay in between. This CDR3 has 16 amino acids. The CDR3 DNA is TGTGCCAGCAATCTCCTCCGGGACAAAGGCAATCAGCCCCAGCATTTT. It is translated as CASNLLRDKGNQPQHF.

The chain carries TRBV5-4 and TRBJ2-7; 9 bases are a match to TRBD1. Germline values: CDR1 SGHNT, CDR2 YYREEE (reference sequence). The CDR3 has 15 residues. The J segment lost 2 bases and the V segment lost 2 bases, leaving 5 bases of the junction unmatched. CDR3 coding DNA: TGTGCCAGCAGCTTCGGGACAGGGACAACCTACGAGCAGTACTTC. Translating it yields CASSFGTGTTYEQYF. Full variable domain (missing parts from reference TRBV5-4 and TRBJ2-7): ETGVTQSPTHLIKTRGQQVTLRCSSQSGHNTVSWYQQALGQGPQFIFQYYREEENGRGNFPPRFSGLQFPNYSSELNVNALELDDSALYLCASSFGTGTTYEQYFGPGTRLTVT.

The V call is TRBV12-5, the J call TRBJ1-2; maybe TRBD1 (6 bases). Germline CDR1 reads LGHNT; CDR2 reads FRNRAP. This CDR3 region has 15 residues. Trimming pared 6 bases from V and 6 bases from J, leaving 20 bases between. Written as DNA, the CDR3 is TGTGCTAGTGGACCGGAGACTTGGACAGAGCATGGCTACACCTTC. Residues: CASGPETWTEHGYTF.

This clone was recorded once. V gene TRBV4-3 combines with J gene TRBJ2-6, with D unresolved. Germline V lookup: CDR1 LGHNA, CDR2 YSLEER. There are 17 residues in the CDR3. V was cut by 0 bases and J by 0 bases, with 9 bases left in between. The CDR3 coding sequence is TGCGCCAGCAGCCAAGAACCAGAGGTCTCTGGGGCCAACGTCCTGACTTTC. Encoded protein: CASSQEPEVSGANVLTF.

The J gene is TRBJ1-2, the V gene TRBV5-1, with D possibly matching TRBD1 (6 bases). CDR1 and CDR2 (germline): SGHRS, YFSETQ. This CDR3 is 16 amino acids long. The V end lost 2 bases, the J end lost 2 bases, and 16 bases lay between the germline ends. The CDR3 sequence is CASSFTGRGSNYGYTF. The CDR3 DNA reads TGCGCCAGCAGCTTTACCGGCAGGGGATCGAACTATGGCTACACCTTC.

This chain joins TRBV4-1 and TRBJ2-7, with D possibly being TRBD1 or TRBD2 (5 bases each). Germline V lookup: CDR1 MGHRA, CDR2 YSYEKL. This CDR3 is 16 amino acids long. V lost 0 bases, J lost 0 bases, and 12 bases lay in between. CDR3 region: CASSQDHRDGSYEQYF. For the CDR3, the DNA is TGCGCCAGCAGCCAAGACCACCGGGACGGCTCCTACGAGCAGTACTTC.

This chain connects TRBV7-9 to TRBJ2-1, with TRBD2 matching over 13 bases. The junction had 15 bases not matched to a gene; V was cut back by 8 bases and J by 2 bases. The CDR3 runs 19 residues. Germline V gene sequence: CDR1 SEHNR, CDR2 FQNEAQ (reference sequence). CDR3 DNA: TGTGCCAGCTCATCCCCCGGACTAGCGGGAGTTCAGGCCTACAATGAGCAGTTCTTC. Translating gives CASSSPGLAGVQAYNEQFF.

The chain couples TRBV29-1 to TRBJ1-1; the D is unclear. The V and J ends lost 1 base and 4 bases respectively, with 22 bases between them. The CDR3 has 17 amino acids. Germline assignment: CDR1 SQVTM and CDR2 ANQGSEA. CDR3 region: CSVEASVQVKGSTEAFF. The CDR3 nucleotides read TGCAGCGTTGAAGCCAGTGTTCAGGTCAAAGGAAGCACTGAAGCTTTCTTT.

V and J are TRBV29-1 and TRBJ1-1; D remains unclear. Trimming removed 5 bases from V and 14 bases from J, with 15 bases in between. CDR3 length: 10 residues. Germline V lookup: CDR1 SQVTM, CDR2 ANQGSEA. The CDR3 here is CSVYSGEAFF. Written as DNA, the CDR3 is TGCAGCGTTTACTCCGGGGAGGCCTTCTTT.

The rearrangement uses TRBV19 and TRBJ1-2; tentatively, D is TRBD1 (6 bases). CDR1 and CDR2 from the germline V gene are LNHDA and SQIVND (reference sequence). The CDR3 is 13 residues long. With 2 bases removed from V and 3 bases from J, the gap between germline ends came to 7 bases. As DNA, the CDR3 is TGTGCCAGTAGTATATCAGGGGACTATGGCTACACCTTC. Protein product: CASSISGDYGYTF. The whole variable domain, remainder taken from reference TRBV19 and TRBJ1-2, is DGGITQSPKYLFRKEGQNVTLSCEQNLNHDAMYWYRQDPGQGLRLIYYSQIVNDFQKGDIAEGYSVSREKKESFPLTVTSAQKNPTAFYLCASSISGDYGYTFGSGTRLTVV.

This chain uses TRBV4-2 with TRBJ2-5; D is unresolved. Trimming stripped 1 base from V and 1 base from J, with 10 bases between. The CDR3 spans 15 residues. Germline V gene sequence: CDR1 LGHNA, CDR2 YNFKEQ. CDR3 residues: CASSQGSSAQETQYF. The CDR3 DNA reads as TGTGCCAGCAGCCAAGGTTCCAGCGCCCAAGAGACCCAGTACTTC.

The gene calls are TRBV2 and TRBJ2-3, with 8 positions matching TRBD2. This CDR3 comprises 17 residues. With 7 bases clipped from V and 1 base from J, the junction kept 13 bases outside the gene matches. Germline assignment: CDR1 SNHLY and CDR2 FYNNEI. In nucleotides, the CDR3 is TGTGCCAGCAACGGTGCCGGGGGGGGCCGGCGCACAGATACGCAGTATTTT. Its translation is CASNGAGGGRRTDTQYF.